This T cell receptor (beta chain) is from a study of T cell repertoires in cytomegalovirus infection. Study-level points and caveats: HLA-C-restricted CMV clonotypes gave the most frequent clonotype in two of eight donors. Cumulated frequencies of public TCR beta families served to identify carriers of CMV plus the relevant HLA.

This clonotype was counted ten times or more. No antigen is known for it. TCRdb re-called the reads through MiXCR, storing one row per CDR3 protein. The profile shows around 290,000 distinct CDR3 sequences, about 25% of them singletons. The origin of this receptor is a human donor in good health (CMV status not recorded). Some clones in this sample may be carry-over from other donors' samples. Specimen: PBMCs.

The CDR3 nucleotides read TGTGCCAGCAGCTTAGATTCAGGGTTACAGCCCCAGCATTTT. This gives the protein CASSLDSGLQPQHF. J is TRBJ1-5 and V is TRBV7-2; D is perhaps TRBD1 (5 bases). Trimming took off 1 base at V and 7 bases at J, with 11 bases between the two ends. This CDR3 region has 14 residues. Germline CDR1 reads SGHTA; CDR2 reads FQGNSA.